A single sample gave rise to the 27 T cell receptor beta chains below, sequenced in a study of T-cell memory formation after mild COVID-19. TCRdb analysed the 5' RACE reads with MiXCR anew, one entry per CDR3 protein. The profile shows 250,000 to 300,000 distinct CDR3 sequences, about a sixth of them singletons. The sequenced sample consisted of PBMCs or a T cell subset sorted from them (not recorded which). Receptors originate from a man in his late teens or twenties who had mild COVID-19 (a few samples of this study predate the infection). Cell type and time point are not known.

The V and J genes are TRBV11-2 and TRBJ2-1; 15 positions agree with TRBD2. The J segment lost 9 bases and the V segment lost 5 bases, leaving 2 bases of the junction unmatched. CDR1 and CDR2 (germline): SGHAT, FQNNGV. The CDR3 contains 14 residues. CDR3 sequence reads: CASSRTSGGAEQFF. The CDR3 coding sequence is TGTGCCAGCAGCAGGACTAGCGGGGGGGCTGAGCAGTTCTTC. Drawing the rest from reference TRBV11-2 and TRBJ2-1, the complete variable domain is EAGVAQSPRYKIIEKRQSVAFWCNPISGHATLYWYQQILGQGPKLLIQFQNNGVVDDSQLPKDRFSAERLKGVDSTLKIQPAKLEDSAVYLCASSRTSGGAEQFFGPGTRLTVL.

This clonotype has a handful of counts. The CDR3 coding sequence is TGTGCCAGTAGGACCACTTGGTCTGGGGCCAACGTCCTGACTTTC. It specifies CASRTTWSGANVLTF. This chain uses TRBV19 with TRBJ2-6; no clear D gene. CDR1 is LNHDA, CDR2 SQIVND, per germline (reference sequence). V lost 6 bases and J lost 1, with 10 bases in between. This CDR3 spans 15 amino acids.

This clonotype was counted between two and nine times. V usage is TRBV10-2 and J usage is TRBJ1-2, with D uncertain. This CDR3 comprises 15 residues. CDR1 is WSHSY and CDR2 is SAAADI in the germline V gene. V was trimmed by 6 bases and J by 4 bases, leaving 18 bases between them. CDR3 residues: CASSPPEGLSYGYTF. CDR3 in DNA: TGCGCCAGCAGCCCCCCGGAGGGATTGAGCTATGGCTACACCTTC.

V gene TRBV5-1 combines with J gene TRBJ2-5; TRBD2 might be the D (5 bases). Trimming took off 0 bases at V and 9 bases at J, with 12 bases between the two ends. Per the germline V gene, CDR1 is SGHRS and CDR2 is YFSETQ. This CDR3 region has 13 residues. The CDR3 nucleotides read TGCGCCAGCAGCTTGGCCAAGGAAGCGGCCCAGTACTTC. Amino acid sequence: CASSLAKEAAQYF.

The CDR3 protein is CASSLRYGQPQHF. The CDR3 DNA sequence: TGTGCCAGCAGCTTACGGTATGGTCAGCCCCAGCATTTT. The J gene is TRBJ1-5, the V gene TRBV7-9; D ambiguous. V lost 2 bases and J lost 6, with 8 bases in between. The length of the CDR3 is 13 residues. CDR1 and CDR2 from the germline V gene are SEHNR and FQNEAQ (reference sequence).

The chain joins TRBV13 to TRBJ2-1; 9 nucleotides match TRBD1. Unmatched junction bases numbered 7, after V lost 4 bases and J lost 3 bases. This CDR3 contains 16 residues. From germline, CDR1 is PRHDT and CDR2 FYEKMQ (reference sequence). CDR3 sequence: CASSSYGTGNYNEQFF. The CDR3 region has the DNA TGTGCCAGCAGCTCATACGGGACAGGGAACTACAATGAGCAGTTCTTC.

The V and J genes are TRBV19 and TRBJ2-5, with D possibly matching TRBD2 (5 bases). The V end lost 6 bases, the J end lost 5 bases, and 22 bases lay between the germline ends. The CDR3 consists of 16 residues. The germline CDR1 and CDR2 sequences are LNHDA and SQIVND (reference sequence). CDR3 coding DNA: TGTGCCAGTAGCCCGGGGAAACAATACCGCCGGGAGACCCAGTACTTC. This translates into CASSPGKQYRRETQYF.

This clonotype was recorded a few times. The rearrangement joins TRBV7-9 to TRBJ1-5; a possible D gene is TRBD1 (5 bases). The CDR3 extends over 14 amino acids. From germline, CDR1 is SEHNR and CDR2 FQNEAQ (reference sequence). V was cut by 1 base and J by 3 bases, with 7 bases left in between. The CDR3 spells CASSLGGDNQPQHF. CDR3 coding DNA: TGTGCCAGCAGCTTAGGGGGGGACAATCAGCCCCAGCATTTT.

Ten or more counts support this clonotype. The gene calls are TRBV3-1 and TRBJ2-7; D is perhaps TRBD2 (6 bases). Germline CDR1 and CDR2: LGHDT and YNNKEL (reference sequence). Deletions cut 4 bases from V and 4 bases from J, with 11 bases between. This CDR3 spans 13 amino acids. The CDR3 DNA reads TGTGCCAGCAGCCTTGGGGGGAGGTACGAGCAGTACTTC. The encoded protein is CASSLGGRYEQYF.

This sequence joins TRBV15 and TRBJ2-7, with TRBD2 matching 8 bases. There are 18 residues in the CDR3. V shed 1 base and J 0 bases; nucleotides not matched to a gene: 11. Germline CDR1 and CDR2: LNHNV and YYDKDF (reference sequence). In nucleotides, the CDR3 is TGTGCCACCAGCAGAGGCGGGGGGCGCTATTCAAGCTCCTACGAGCAGTACTTC. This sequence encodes CATSRGGGRYSSSYEQYF.

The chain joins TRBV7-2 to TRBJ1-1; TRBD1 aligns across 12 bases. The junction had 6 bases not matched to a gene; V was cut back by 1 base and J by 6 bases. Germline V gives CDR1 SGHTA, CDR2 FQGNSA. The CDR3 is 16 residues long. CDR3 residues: CASSLGGTGGFPEAFF. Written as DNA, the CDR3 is TGTGCCAGCAGCTTAGGGGGGACAGGGGGCTTCCCTGAAGCTTTCTTT.

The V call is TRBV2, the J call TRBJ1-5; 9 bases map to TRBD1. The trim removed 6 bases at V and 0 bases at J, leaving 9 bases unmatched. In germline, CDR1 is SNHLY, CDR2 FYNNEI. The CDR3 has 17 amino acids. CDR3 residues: CASSIGTGKPSNQPQHF. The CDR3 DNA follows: TGTGCCAGCAGCATCGGGACAGGGAAACCTAGCAATCAGCCCCAGCATTTT.

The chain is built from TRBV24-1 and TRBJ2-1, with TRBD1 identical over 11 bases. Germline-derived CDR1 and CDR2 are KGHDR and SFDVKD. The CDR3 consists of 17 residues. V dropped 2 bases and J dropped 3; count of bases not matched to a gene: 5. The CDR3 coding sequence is TGTGCCACCAGTGATTCTCCCGGGACAGGGGGCTACAATGAGCAGTTCTTC. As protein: CATSDSPGTGGYNEQFF.

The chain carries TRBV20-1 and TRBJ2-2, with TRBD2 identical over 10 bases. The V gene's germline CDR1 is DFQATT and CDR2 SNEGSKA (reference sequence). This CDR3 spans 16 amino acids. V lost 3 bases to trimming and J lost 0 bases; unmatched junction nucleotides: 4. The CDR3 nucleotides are TGCAGTGCTAGCGTAGCGGGGGGTTCGAACACCGGGGAGCTGTTTTTT. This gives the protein CSASVAGGSNTGELFF.

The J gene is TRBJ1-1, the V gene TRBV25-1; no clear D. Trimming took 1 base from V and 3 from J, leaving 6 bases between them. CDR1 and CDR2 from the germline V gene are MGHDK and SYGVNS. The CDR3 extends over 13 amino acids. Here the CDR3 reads CASSEWDDTEAFF. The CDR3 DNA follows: TGTGCCAGCAGTGAATGGGATGACACTGAAGCTTTCTTT.

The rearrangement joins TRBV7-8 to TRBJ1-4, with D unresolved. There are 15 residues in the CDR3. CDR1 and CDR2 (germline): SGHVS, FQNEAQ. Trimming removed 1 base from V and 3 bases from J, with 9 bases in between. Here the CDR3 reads CASSLGPAANEKLFF. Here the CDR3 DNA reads TGTGCCAGCAGCTTAGGACCCGCGGCTAATGAAAAACTGTTTTTT. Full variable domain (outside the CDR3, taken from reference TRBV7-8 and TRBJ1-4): GAGVSQSPRYKVAKRGQDVALRCDPISGHVSLFWYQQALGQGPEFLTYFQNEAQLDKSGLPSDRFFAERPEGSVSTLKIQRTQQEDSAVYLCASSLGPAANEKLFFGSGTQLSVL.

The CDR3 bases are TGTGCCAGCAGCCGCCAGCCGGCAGGACAGCTAGGAAACACCATATATTTT. It yields the protein CASSRQPAGQLGNTIYF. The gene calls are TRBV3-1 and TRBJ1-3; possible D gene TRBD1, 6 bases. Germline V lookup: CDR1 LGHDT, CDR2 YNNKEL (reference sequence). Trimming pared 4 bases from V and 4 bases from J, leaving 20 bases between. The CDR3 runs to 17 residues.

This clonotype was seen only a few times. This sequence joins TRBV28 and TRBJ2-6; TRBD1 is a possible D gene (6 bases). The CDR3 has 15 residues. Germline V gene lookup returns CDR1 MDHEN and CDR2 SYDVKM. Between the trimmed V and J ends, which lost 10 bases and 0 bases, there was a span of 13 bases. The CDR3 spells CAIGLGASGANVLTF. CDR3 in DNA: TGTGCCATCGGTCTGGGGGCCTCTGGGGCCAACGTCCTGACTTTC.

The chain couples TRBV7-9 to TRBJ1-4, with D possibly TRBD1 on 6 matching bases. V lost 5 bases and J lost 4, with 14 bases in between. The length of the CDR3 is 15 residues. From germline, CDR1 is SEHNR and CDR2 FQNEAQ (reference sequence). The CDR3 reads CASSPKGGGNEKLFF. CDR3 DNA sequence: TGTGCCAGCAGCCCCAAGGGGGGGGGTAATGAAAAACTGTTTTTT.

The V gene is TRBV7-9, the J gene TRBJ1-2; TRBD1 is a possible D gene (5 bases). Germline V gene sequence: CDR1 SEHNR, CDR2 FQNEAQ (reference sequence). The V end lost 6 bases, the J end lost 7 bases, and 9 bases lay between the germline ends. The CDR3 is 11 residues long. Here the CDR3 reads CASRRGPGYTF. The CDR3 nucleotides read TGTGCCAGCAGGCGGGGCCCTGGCTACACCTTC.

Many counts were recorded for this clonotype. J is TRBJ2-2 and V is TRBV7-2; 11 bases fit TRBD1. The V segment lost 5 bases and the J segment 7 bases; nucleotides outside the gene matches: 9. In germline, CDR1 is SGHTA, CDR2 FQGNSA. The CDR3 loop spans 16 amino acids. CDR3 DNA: TGTGCCAGCAGCCAACGGACAGGGGGCTCTTTCGGGGAGCTGTTTTTT. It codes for CASSQRTGGSFGELFF.

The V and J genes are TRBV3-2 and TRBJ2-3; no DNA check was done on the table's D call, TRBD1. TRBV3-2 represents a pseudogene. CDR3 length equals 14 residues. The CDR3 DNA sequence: TGTGCCAGCACCCGGGCCCCTGGGCCAGATACGCAGTATTTT. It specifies CASTRAPGPDTQYF.

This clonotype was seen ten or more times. The CDR3 sequence: CASSQASRNTGELFF. The CDR3 nucleotides are TGTGCCAGCAGCCAAGCATCCCGAAACACCGGGGAGCTGTTTTTT. The genes are TRBV4-2 and TRBJ2-2; D not resolved. CDR1 is LGHNA and CDR2 is YNFKEQ in the germline V gene. The CDR3 has 15 amino acids. V gave up 1 base and J gave up 2 bases, with 8 bases separating them.

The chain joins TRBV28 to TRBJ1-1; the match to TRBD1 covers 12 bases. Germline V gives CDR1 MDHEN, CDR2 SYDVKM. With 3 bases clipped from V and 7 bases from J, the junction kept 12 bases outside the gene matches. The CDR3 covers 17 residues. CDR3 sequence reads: CASSLGWDRGQMSEAFF. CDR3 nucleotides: TGTGCCAGCAGTTTGGGATGGGACAGGGGGCAAATGAGTGAAGCTTTCTTT.

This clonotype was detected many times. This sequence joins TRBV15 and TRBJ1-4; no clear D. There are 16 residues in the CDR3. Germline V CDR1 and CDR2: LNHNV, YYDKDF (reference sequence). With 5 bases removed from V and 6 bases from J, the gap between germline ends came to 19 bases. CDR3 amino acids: CATSWKSKPGDEKLFF. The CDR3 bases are TGTGCCACCAGCTGGAAATCGAAGCCCGGGGATGAAAAACTGTTTTTT.

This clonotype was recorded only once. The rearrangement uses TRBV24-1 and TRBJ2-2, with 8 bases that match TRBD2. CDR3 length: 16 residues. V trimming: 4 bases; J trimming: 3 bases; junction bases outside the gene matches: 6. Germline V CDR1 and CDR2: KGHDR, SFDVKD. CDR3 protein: CATSDNRGGYTGELFF. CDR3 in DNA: TGTGCCACCAGTGACAATCGGGGGGGATACACCGGGGAGCTGTTTTTT.

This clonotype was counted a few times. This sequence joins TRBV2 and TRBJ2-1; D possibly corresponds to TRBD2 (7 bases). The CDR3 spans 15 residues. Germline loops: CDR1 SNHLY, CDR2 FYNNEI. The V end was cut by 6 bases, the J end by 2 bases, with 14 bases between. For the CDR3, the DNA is TGTGCCAGCAGGTTAAGGGGGGGCCCCTACAATGAGCAGTTCTTC. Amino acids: CASRLRGGPYNEQFF.